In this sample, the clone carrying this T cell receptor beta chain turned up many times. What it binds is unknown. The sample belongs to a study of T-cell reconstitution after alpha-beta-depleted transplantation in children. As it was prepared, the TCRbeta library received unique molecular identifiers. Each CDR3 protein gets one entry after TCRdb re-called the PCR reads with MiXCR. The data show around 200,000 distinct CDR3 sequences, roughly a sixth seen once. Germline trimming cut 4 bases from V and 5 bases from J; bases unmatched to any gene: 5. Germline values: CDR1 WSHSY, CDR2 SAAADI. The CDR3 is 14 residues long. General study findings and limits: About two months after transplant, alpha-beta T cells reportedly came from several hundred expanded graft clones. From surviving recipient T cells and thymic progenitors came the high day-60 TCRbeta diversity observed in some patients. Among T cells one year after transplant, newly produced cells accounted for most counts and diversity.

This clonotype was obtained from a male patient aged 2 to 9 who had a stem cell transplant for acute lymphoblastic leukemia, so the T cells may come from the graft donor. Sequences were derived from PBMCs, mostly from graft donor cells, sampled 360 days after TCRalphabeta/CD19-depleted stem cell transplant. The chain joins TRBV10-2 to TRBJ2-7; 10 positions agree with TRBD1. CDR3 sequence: CASSGGTGDHEQYF. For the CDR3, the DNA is TGCGCCAGCAGTGGGGGGACAGGGGACCACGAGCAGTACTTC.